One sample yielded the 25 T cell receptor beta chains listed below, sequenced in a study of blood T cell repertoires in COVID-19. This table comes from immunoSEQ multiplex PCR, and its TCRdb copy is limited to in-frame clones, with some not included. The sample lists 130,000 or so clones; roughly 83% were seen once. The sequenced sample was peripheral blood. The receptors come from a woman aged 70-85 years with COVID-19, enrolled during active disease.

This clone has just one count. J is TRBJ1-5 and V is TRBV27; 9 nucleotides match TRBD1. Per germline, CDR1 MNHEY and CDR2 SMNVEV (reference sequence). The CDR3 extends over 14 amino acids. With 5 bases clipped from V and 10 bases from J, the junction kept 9 bases outside the gene matches. The DNA of the CDR3 is TGTGCCAGCAGTCCTTGGACAGGGGAGCGTCCCCAGCATTTT. Encoded protein: CASSPWTGERPQHF.

The V call is TRBV28, the J call TRBJ1-3; D is unclear. There are 13 residues in the CDR3. Trimming left V 6 bases short and J 3 bases short, with 9 bases between. Germline CDR1 and CDR2: MDHEN and SYDVKM. The DNA for the CDR3 is TGTGCCAGCAGGAAGCCAAGTGGAAACACCATATATTTT. This gives the protein CASRKPSGNTIYF. The full variable domain, rest sourced from reference TRBV28 and TRBJ1-3, is DVKVTQSSRYLVKRTGEKVFLECVQDMDHENMFWYRQDPGLGLRLIYFSYDVKMKEKGDIPEGYSVSREKKERFSLILESASTNQTSMYLCASRKPSGNTIYFGEGSWLTVV.

Comment on this clone: Other DNA sequences from this sample encode an identical CDR3 as well. This rearrangement joins TRBV3-1 (or the pseudogene TRBV3-2) to TRBJ2-5; 7 nucleotides align to TRBD1. The CDR3 length is 14 residues. V gave up 1 base and J gave up 5 bases; unmatched junction bases: 4. Germline CDR1 LGHDT, CDR2 YNNKEL (reference sequence). The chain's CDR3 is CASSQVDRAETQYF. Written as DNA, the CDR3 is TGTGCCAGCAGCCAAGTAGACAGGGCCGAGACCCAGTACTTC.

The chain joins TRBV30 to TRBJ2-5; no reliable D call. Trimming removed 2 bases at V and 4 bases at J, with 14 bases between. Looked up from germline, CDR1 is GTSNPN and CDR2 is SVGIG (reference sequence). This CDR3 has 14 amino acids. The CDR3 nucleotides are TGTGCCTGGAGTACTAAGCAGAGGCCAGAGACCCAGTACTTC. Its protein product is CAWSTKQRPETQYF.

In nucleotides, the CDR3 is TGCAGTGCGGCACTTCAGGTTGAGCAGTTCTTC. Its translation is CSAALQVEQFF. The chain joins TRBV20-1 to TRBJ2-1; D is unresolved. Trimming took off 6 bases at V and 9 bases at J, with 12 bases between the two ends. Germline V CDR1 and CDR2: DFQATT, SNEGSKA (reference sequence). The CDR3 contains 11 residues.

The chain couples TRBV7-9 to TRBJ2-7; 9 bases are shared with TRBD2. J gave up 7 bases and V 5 bases, and 12 bases lay outside the gene matches. This CDR3 spans 15 amino acids. Germline V lookup: CDR1 SEHNR, CDR2 FQNEAQ (reference sequence). The CDR3 region is CASSLTGTSSEEQYF. The CDR3 DNA is TGTGCCAGCAGCCTTACCGGGACTAGCTCGGAAGAGCAGTACTTC. Supplemented by reference TRBV7-9 and TRBJ2-7, the full variable domain reads DTGVSQNPRHKITKRGQNVTFRCDPISEHNRLYWYRQTLGQGPEFLTYFQNEAQLEKSRLLSDRFSAERPKGSFSTLEIQRTEQGDSAMYLCASSLTGTSSEEQYFGPGTRLTVT.

On this clone itself: Other DNA sequences of this sample code for an identical CDR3. This chain connects TRBV12-3 or TRBV12-4 to TRBJ1-5; D gene uncertain. The V end lost 1 base, the J end lost 6 bases, and 4 bases lay between the germline ends. The CDR3 is 12 amino acids. DNA for the CDR3: TGTGCCAGCAGTTTAGGCGGTCAGCCCCAGCATTTT. Its protein product is CASSLGGQPQHF.

This clone is a singleton in its sample. This chain links TRBV6-5 with TRBJ2-5, with D perhaps matching TRBD1 (8 bases). The CDR3 loop spans 15 amino acids. Per germline, CDR1 MNHEY and CDR2 SVGAGI. V was shortened by 6 bases and J by 4 bases, with 18 bases between the two germline ends. As DNA, the CDR3 is TGTGCCAGCAGGACGGGGACAGGACTAGGAGAGACCCAGTACTTC. The encoded protein is CASRTGTGLGETQYF.

This chain joins TRBV30 and TRBJ1-6; 8 nucleotides agree with TRBD1. Trimming cost V 3 bases and J 7 bases; bases outside gene matches: 2. The CDR3 spans 13 residues. Germline CDR1 is GTSNPN and CDR2 is SVGIG (reference sequence). The CDR3 reads CAWRGTGNSPLHF. The CDR3 DNA sequence: TGTGCCTGGAGGGGGACAGGAAATTCACCCCTCCACTTT.

The gene calls are TRBV2 and TRBJ2-7, with D perhaps TRBD1 (7 bases). V was shortened by 6 bases and J by 5 bases, with 14 bases between the two germline ends. The CDR3 covers 13 residues. The germline V gene has CDR1 SNHLY and CDR2 FYNNEI. CDR3 protein: CASRKTGTHEQYF. The CDR3 bases are TGTGCCAGCAGAAAGACAGGGACTCACGAGCAGTACTTC.

The V gene is TRBV5-1, the J gene TRBJ2-3; maybe TRBD2 (6 bases). Trimming left V 2 bases short and J 0 bases short, with 16 bases between. The CDR3 length is 17 residues. Germline V gene sequence: CDR1 SGHRS, CDR2 YFSETQ. The CDR3 coding sequence is TGCGCCAGCAGCTTATGGGGAGGTGGCCCTAGCACAGATACGCAGTATTTT. This translates into CASSLWGGGPSTDTQYF. Complete variable domain (other parts from reference TRBV5-1 and TRBJ2-3): KAGVTQTPRYLIKTRGQQVTLSCSPISGHRSVSWYQQTPGQGLQFLFEYFSETQRNKGNFPGRFSGRQFSNSRSEMNVSTLELGDSALYLCASSLWGGGPSTDTQYFGPGTRLTVL.

CDR3 in DNA: TGTGCCGTAGACACGTGGGCAAGGGGGCAAGAGACCCAGTACTTC. Residues: CAVDTWARGQETQYF. The J gene is TRBJ2-5, the V gene TRBV2; a possible D gene is TRBD1 (6 bases). Germline V gives CDR1 SNHLY, CDR2 FYNNEI. Trimming left V 11 bases short and J 2 bases short, with 21 bases between. The CDR3 length is 15 residues.

The rearrangement links TRBV9 to TRBJ2-7; 9 bases line up with TRBD1. The CDR3 extends over 16 amino acids. J gave up 4 bases and V 0 bases, and 8 bases lay outside the gene matches. Germline V gene lookup returns CDR1 SGDLS and CDR2 YYNGEE. The CDR3 DNA reads as TGTGCCAGCAGCGTAGACCCGGGACAGGGATCTTACGAGCAGTACTTC. As protein: CASSVDPGQGSYEQYF.

This clone was observed a single time. The V and J genes are TRBV2 and TRBJ2-1, with 10 bases lining up with TRBD2. This CDR3 region has 15 residues. The junction had 1 base not matched to a gene; V was cut back by 5 bases and J by 0 bases. The V gene's germline CDR1 is SNHLY and CDR2 FYNNEI. The CDR3 is CASSLAGGSYNEQFF. CDR3 DNA sequence: TGTGCCAGCAGTTTAGCGGGGGGCTCCTACAATGAGCAGTTCTTC.

The chain links TRBV19 to TRBJ2-5; 13 bases line up with TRBD2. V was pared by 7 bases and J by 3 bases, with 5 bases of the junction left unmatched. The CDR3 has 15 amino acids. The V gene's germline CDR1 is LNHDA and CDR2 SQIVND (reference sequence). CDR3 in DNA: TGTGCCAGTAACTCTGGACTAGCGGGGGAAGAGACCCAGTACTTC. Its protein product is CASNSGLAGEETQYF.

This chain uses TRBV19 with TRBJ1-3, with 8 bases lining up with TRBD1. Germline values: CDR1 LNHDA, CDR2 SQIVND (reference sequence). This CDR3 has 17 amino acids. V lost 5 bases to trimming and J lost 3 bases; unmatched junction nucleotides: 12. This chain's CDR3 is CASSSEDRVPGGNTIYF. Written as DNA, the CDR3 is TGTGCCAGTAGTTCCGAGGACAGGGTCCCGGGTGGAAACACCATATATTTT.

J is TRBJ2-3 and V is TRBV12-5; no clear D. The CDR3 extends over 14 amino acids. Germline CDR1 LGHNT, CDR2 FRNRAP. With 1 base removed from V and 5 bases from J, the gap between germline ends came to 10 bases. CDR3 nucleotide sequence: TGTGCTAGTGGTTTGGATAGGTCGGGAGATACGCAGTATTTT. As protein: CASGLDRSGDTQYF.

This chain joins TRBV6-2 or TRBV6-3 and TRBJ1-2, with D possibly TRBD1 on 5 matching bases. V dropped 2 bases and J dropped 4 bases, with 11 bases sitting between them. Germline CDR1 is MNHEY and CDR2 is SVGEGT. CDR3 length: 14 amino acids. DNA for the CDR3: TGTGCCAGCAGTTACCTCGGGGGACTCTATGGCTACACCTTC. Its protein is CASSYLGGLYGYTF.

The genes are TRBV5-1 and TRBJ2-5; TRBD2 agrees at 8 bases. Germline assignment: CDR1 SGHRS and CDR2 YFSETQ. J was trimmed by 7 bases and V by 4 bases; bases with no gene match: 9. The CDR3 contains 14 residues. The CDR3 region has the DNA TGCGCCAGCAGCATTAGCGGGGTCCCAAGGACCCAGTACTTC. Its protein product is CASSISGVPRTQYF.

This clone is a singleton in its sample. The chain uses TRBV6-5 and TRBJ1-3, with D perhaps matching TRBD1 (6 bases). V was trimmed by 6 bases and J by 0 bases, leaving 9 bases between them. The CDR3 covers 14 residues. Per germline, CDR1 MNHEY and CDR2 SVGAGI. The CDR3 reads CASRSGVSGNTIYF. Written as DNA, the CDR3 is TGTGCCAGCAGATCAGGGGTCTCTGGAAACACCATATATTTT.

The chain joins TRBV9 to TRBJ2-3; weak D call: TRBD1 (5 bases). Trimming stripped 0 bases from V and 0 bases from J, with 11 bases between. From germline, CDR1 is SGDLS and CDR2 YYNGEE. The CDR3 runs to 16 residues. The CDR3 region has the DNA TGTGCCAGCAGCGTAGTTGGGGCCGGTAGCACAGATACGCAGTATTTT. Amino acid sequence: CASSVVGAGSTDTQYF.

The V and J genes are TRBV6-2 or TRBV6-3 and TRBJ2-1; 8 bases are a match to TRBD2. With V trimmed by 4 bases and J by 3 bases, 8 bases remained unmatched. Germline V CDR1 and CDR2: MNHEY, SVGEGT. The CDR3 is 16 amino acids. DNA for the CDR3: TGTGCCAGCAGTTCCCCAAGCGGGGGCCTCTACAATGAGCAGTTCTTC. This gives the protein CASSSPSGGLYNEQFF.

This sequence joins TRBV11-3 and TRBJ2-1; a possible D gene is TRBD1 (6 bases). The length of the CDR3 is 12 residues. V lost 1 base to trimming and J lost 12 bases, with 10 bases between them. The germline gives CDR1 SGHNT, CDR2 YENEEA. The CDR3 DNA is TGTGCCAGCAGCTTAGTTCAGGGGATGCAGTTCTTC. The encoded protein is CASSLVQGMQFF. Based on the CDR3 plus reference TRBV11-3 and TRBJ2-1, the full variable domain is EAGVVQSPRYKIIEKKQPVAFWCNPISGHNTLYWYLQNLGQGPELLIRYENEEAVDDSQLPKDRFSAERLKGVDSTLKIQPAELGDSAVYLCASSLVQGMQFFGPGTRLTVL.

The rearrangement links TRBV2 to TRBJ1-2; D uncertain. Germline V gene sequence: CDR1 SNHLY, CDR2 FYNNEI. V lost 6 bases and J lost 4, with 15 bases in between. The CDR3 is 14 amino acids. CDR3 nucleotide sequence: TGTGCCAGCAGAGAGGACGTTCGGGGCTATGGCTACACCTTC. Its translation is CASREDVRGYGYTF.

The V and J genes are TRBV12-3 or TRBV12-4 and TRBJ1-4; D is possibly TRBD1 (6 bases). The CDR3 spans 13 residues. Deletions cut 3 bases from V and 10 bases from J, with 12 bases between. The CDR3 is CASSLGRGGKLFF. Written as DNA, the CDR3 is TGTGCCAGCAGTTTGGGGAGGGGGGGAAAACTGTTTTTT.